These 30 T cell receptor beta chains share one sample of origin, sequenced in a study of control samples from healthy donors and cancer patients. The assay was immunoSEQ multiplex PCR, and TCRdb's table has in-frame clones only and misses some. The profile shows some 130,000 clones, 75% to 90% of them singletons. The sequenced sample consisted of blood. The receptors come from a woman in her twenties or thirties in good health.

V usage is TRBV15 and J usage is TRBJ2-1, with 9 bases aligning to TRBD1. With V trimmed by 4 bases and J by 4 bases, 8 bases remained unmatched. Germline values: CDR1 LNHNV, CDR2 YYDKDF (reference sequence). This CDR3 region has 16 residues. Here the CDR3 DNA reads TGTGCCACCAGCACCTACAGGGGGCCCCCTTACAATGAGCAGTTCTTC. Protein sequence: CATSTYRGPPYNEQFF. The full variable domain, its missing parts supplied by reference TRBV15 and TRBJ2-1, is DAMVIQNPRYQVTQFGKPVTLSCSQTLNHNVMYWYQQKSSQAPKLLFHYYDKDFNNEADTPDNFQSRRPNTSFCFLDIRSPGLGDTAMYLCATSTYRGPPYNEQFFGPGTRLTVL.

CDR3 in DNA: TGTGCCAGCAGATCGCAACTAGCGTACGGGGAGCTGTTTTTT. It translates to CASRSQLAYGELFF. The rearrangement uses TRBV6-5 and TRBJ2-2, with 7 bases aligning to TRBD2. There are 14 residues in the CDR3. Germline CDR1 is MNHEY and CDR2 is SVGAGI. V trimming: 6 bases; J trimming: 7 bases; junction bases outside the gene matches: 8.

The chain uses TRBV29-1 and TRBJ2-3; D unresolved. Trimming shortened V by 0 bases and J by 1 base, and 8 bases separated the two germline ends. Germline CDR1 and CDR2: SQVTM and ANQGSEA. CDR3 size: 14 residues. CDR3 nucleotide sequence: TGCAGCGTTGAAGACCGTCGTCGCACAGATACGCAGTATTTT. As protein: CSVEDRRRTDTQYF.

The genes are TRBV5-1 and TRBJ2-2, with D possibly TRBD2 on 5 matching bases. The CDR3 has 14 amino acids. Trimming took off 2 bases at V and 4 bases at J, with 9 bases between the two ends. Germline CDR1 and CDR2: SGHRS and YFSETQ. The CDR3: CASSLSGSTGELFF. In nucleotides, the CDR3 is TGCGCCAGCAGCTTATCGGGGTCCACCGGGGAGCTGTTTTTT.

The chain joins TRBV6-6 to TRBJ2-7; TRBD1 matches 10 bases. The ends lost 5 bases at V and 0 bases at J; junction bases unmatched: 4. The CDR3 length is 15 residues. Germline V gene sequence: CDR1 MNHNY, CDR2 SVGAGI (reference sequence). CDR3 region: CASSDRTGGSYEQYF. The DNA for the CDR3 is TGTGCCAGCAGTGACCGGACAGGGGGCTCCTACGAGCAGTACTTC.

This clone has a single count. Written as DNA, the CDR3 is TGTGCCACAGCTGGCCCTCAAGAGACCCAGTACTTC. Translation: CATAGPQETQYF. This chain uses TRBV28 with TRBJ2-5; D remains ambiguous. Germline V lookup: CDR1 MDHEN, CDR2 SYDVKM. Trimming stripped 10 bases from V and 2 bases from J, with 11 bases between. The CDR3 totals 12 residues.

The V and J genes are TRBV10-3 and TRBJ2-7; D is ambiguous. V was shortened by 3 bases and J by 4 bases, with 16 bases between the two germline ends. The CDR3 loop spans 15 amino acids. The germline gives CDR1 ENHRY, CDR2 SYGVKD. CDR3 amino acids: CAISDRERARYEQYF. As DNA, the CDR3 is TGTGCCATCAGTGATAGGGAAAGGGCTCGATACGAGCAGTACTTC.

The chain couples TRBV7-2 to TRBJ2-2; D is unresolved. The CDR3 is 10 amino acids. V lost 8 bases and J 7 bases, leaving 5 bases between the germline ends. Germline assignment: CDR1 SGHTA and CDR2 FQGNSA. For the CDR3, the DNA is TGTGCCAGCGGAAACGGGGAGCTGTTTTTT. Translated: CASGNGELFF.

This clone showed up just a few times. Distinct nucleotide sequences in the sample also encode this CDR3. The chain recombines TRBV12-3 or TRBV12-4 with TRBJ1-5; D is uncertain. V lost 1 base and J lost 6, with 4 bases in between. The CDR3 extends over 12 amino acids. CDR3 loop: CASSLGSQPQHF. CDR3 bases: TGTGCCAGCAGTTTAGGGAGTCAGCCCCAGCATTTT.

The V gene is TRBV9, the J gene TRBJ2-7; 8 bases are shared with TRBD2. V was clipped by 4 bases and J by 4 bases; unmatched bases: 7. Germline CDR1 reads SGDLS; CDR2 reads YYNGEE. This CDR3 contains 14 residues. The CDR3 spells CASSHTGGGYEQYF. In DNA, the CDR3 is TGTGCCAGCAGCCATACCGGCGGGGGGTACGAGCAGTACTTC.

The chain has TRBV28 and TRBJ2-7; D unresolved. The germline gives CDR1 MDHEN, CDR2 SYDVKM. The ends were cut back, 6 bases at V and 5 bases at J, with 11 bases in the middle. The CDR3 covers 12 residues. CDR3 coding DNA: TGTGCCAGCAGCTTAAATTTGGACGAGCAGTACTTC. Its translation is CASSLNLDEQYF.

V and J are TRBV28 and TRBJ1-6; tentative D call: TRBD1 (5 bases). Trimming cost V 8 bases and J 5 bases, with 10 bases left between them. This CDR3 comprises 13 residues. Germline lookup yields CDR1 MDHEN and CDR2 SYDVKM. The CDR3 region is CASRRTNNSPLHF. CDR3 DNA: TGTGCCAGCCGACGGACAAATAATTCACCCCTCCACTTT. Combining the CDR3 with reference TRBV28 and TRBJ1-6 gives the whole variable domain DVKVTQSSRYLVKRTGEKVFLECVQDMDHENMFWYRQDPGLGLRLIYFSYDVKMKEKGDIPEGYSVSREKKERFSLILESASTNQTSMYLCASRRTNNSPLHFGNGTRLTVT.

The chain recombines TRBV7-6 with TRBJ1-4; 8 nucleotides match TRBD1. The V gene's germline CDR1 is SGHVS and CDR2 FNYEAQ. J gave up 8 bases and V 5 bases, and 10 bases lay outside the gene matches. This CDR3 spans 15 amino acids. CDR3 residues: CASSPPGQAGEKLFF. The DNA for the CDR3 is TGTGCCAGCAGCCCACCGGGACAGGCGGGGGAAAAACTGTTTTTT.

V gene TRBV9 combines with J gene TRBJ1-4; tentative D call: TRBD1 (6 bases). V shed 0 bases and J shed 8 bases, with 17 bases lying between them. Germline lookup yields CDR1 SGDLS and CDR2 YYNGEE. The CDR3 loop spans 16 amino acids. The chain's CDR3 is CASSVGGTSLTEKLFF. The CDR3 nucleotides are TGTGCCAGCAGCGTAGGGGGGACATCTCTGACGGAAAAACTGTTTTTT. Variable domain in full (rest from reference TRBV9 and TRBJ1-4): DSGVTQTPKHLITATGQRVTLRCSPRSGDLSVYWYQQSLDQGLQFLIQYYNGEERAKGNILERFSAQQFPDLHSELNLSSLELGDSALYFCASSVGGTSLTEKLFFGSGTQLSVL.

The V call is TRBV25-1, the J call TRBJ1-6; D gene uncertain. V gave up 5 bases and J gave up 6 bases, with 8 bases separating them. The CDR3 contains 13 residues. Germline CDR1 MGHDK, CDR2 SYGVNS. The CDR3 coding sequence is TGTGCCAGCAGTCGGGGTCTTAATTCACCCCTCCACTTT. Translation: CASSRGLNSPLHF.

V and J are TRBV13 and TRBJ2-1; the D gene could be TRBD1 or TRBD2 (5 bases each). Germline V lookup: CDR1 PRHDT, CDR2 FYEKMQ (reference sequence). The CDR3 loop spans 14 amino acids. Trimming cost V 5 bases and J 1 base, with 9 bases left between them. The CDR3 nucleotides read TGTGCCAGCAGCCCGGGACGGTCCTACAATGAGCAGTTCTTC. Amino acid sequence: CASSPGRSYNEQFF.

This clone turned up a few times. This rearrangement joins TRBV3-1 (or the pseudogene TRBV3-2) to TRBJ1-6; D unresolved. Trimming removed 4 bases at V and 4 bases at J, with 11 bases between. The germline gives CDR1 LGHDT, CDR2 YNNKEL (reference sequence). The CDR3 is 15 amino acids. CDR3 residues: CASSPMVGYNSPLHF. The CDR3 DNA is TGTGCCAGCAGCCCGATGGTAGGGTATAATTCACCCCTCCACTTT.

The V and J genes are TRBV18 and TRBJ2-2, with TRBD2 matching 9 bases. With 1 base clipped from V and 4 bases from J, the junction kept 7 bases outside the gene matches. This CDR3 has 17 amino acids. Germline V lookup: CDR1 KGHSH, CDR2 LQKENI. CDR3 nucleotide sequence: TGTGCCAGCTCACCACGGTCGGCTAGCGGGACCACCGGGGAGCTGTTTTTT. It yields the protein CASSPRSASGTTGELFF.

J is TRBJ1-4 and V is TRBV3-1 (or the pseudogene TRBV3-2); 7 nucleotides match TRBD1. The germline V gene has CDR1 LGHDT and CDR2 YNNKEL (reference sequence). The V gene end was trimmed by 3 bases and the J gene end by 8 bases; junction bases not matched to a gene: 6. The CDR3 spans 14 residues. The DNA of the CDR3 is TGTGCCAGCAGCCACGACAGGGTTGGGGAAAAACTGTTTTTT. This gives the protein CASSHDRVGEKLFF.

Only a few counts were recorded for this clone. In nucleotides, the CDR3 is TGTGCCAGCAGGAAGGGACTAGCGGGAGGGCACGGCGGGGAGCTGTTTTTT. This sequence encodes CASRKGLAGGHGGELFF. The chain uses TRBV2 and TRBJ2-2; 16 nucleotides line up with TRBD2. The CDR3 is made up of 17 amino acids. Trimming removed 6 bases from V and 7 bases from J; junction bases left unmatched: 8. Looked up from germline, CDR1 is SNHLY and CDR2 is FYNNEI.

This sequence joins TRBV7-2 and TRBJ1-5, with a tentative D call TRBD1 (5 bases). V dropped 5 bases and J dropped 3 bases, with 14 bases sitting between them. Germline values: CDR1 SGHTA, CDR2 FQGNSA. This CDR3 is built from 15 residues. The CDR3 reads CASSLFGGPNQPQHF. The DNA of the CDR3 is TGTGCCAGCAGCCTGTTCGGGGGACCCAATCAGCCCCAGCATTTT. Together with reference TRBV7-2 and TRBJ1-5, the CDR3 gives the full variable domain: GAGVSQSPSNKVTEKGKDVELRCDPISGHTALYWYRQSLGQGLEFLIYFQGNSAPDKSGLPSDRFSAERTGGSVSTLTIQRTQQEDSAVYLCASSLFGGPNQPQHFGDGTRLSIL.

The chain combines TRBV5-1 with TRBJ1-4; the match to TRBD1 covers 10 bases. Looked up from germline, CDR1 is SGHRS and CDR2 is YFSETQ. J gave up 7 bases and V 3 bases, and 6 bases lay outside the gene matches. This CDR3 is built from 15 residues. The DNA of the CDR3 is TGCGCCAGCAGCTCACCCGGGACAGGGGCTGAAAAACTGTTTTTT. This sequence encodes CASSSPGTGAEKLFF.

The sample holds one count of this clone. The rearrangement joins TRBV10-2 to TRBJ2-7; D perhaps matches TRBD2 (10 bases). This CDR3 spans 24 amino acids. Trimming removed 6 bases from V and 0 bases from J, with 42 bases in between. The germline V gene has CDR1 WSHSY and CDR2 SAAADI. The CDR3 spells CASRHTGGPRSGGAGGPNSYEQYF. The CDR3 DNA reads as TGCGCCAGCAGGCACACAGGGGGCCCGAGAAGTGGTGGAGCGGGAGGGCCGAACTCCTACGAGCAGTACTTC.

The chain links TRBV28 to TRBJ2-7; 11 bases match TRBD1. V dropped 1 base and J dropped 2; count of bases not matched to a gene: 7. Looked up from germline, CDR1 is MDHEN and CDR2 is SYDVKM. The CDR3 runs 17 residues. CDR3 DNA: TGTGCCAGCAGTTTATCTTGGGGGGGACAGGGGGCCTACGAGCAGTACTTC. Amino acid sequence: CASSLSWGGQGAYEQYF.

This clone was observed a single time. The genes are TRBV29-1 and TRBJ2-7; no clear D gene. V dropped 2 bases and J dropped 6 bases, with 8 bases sitting between them. Germline CDR1 is SQVTM and CDR2 is ANQGSEA. CDR3 size: 11 residues. CDR3 region: CSVELRSEQYF. CDR3 in DNA: TGCAGCGTTGAATTGCGCTCCGAGCAGTACTTC.

This clone appeared a single time. The genes are TRBV6-1 and TRBJ2-1, with D possibly called TRBD1 or TRBD2 (5 bases each). CDR3 length equals 16 residues. Germline CDR1 MNHNS, CDR2 SASEGT. V gave up 3 bases and J gave up 2 bases, with 14 bases separating them. DNA of the CDR3: TGTGCCAGCAGTGACCTCCGGGACCCGCCCTACAATGAGCAGTTCTTC. It yields the protein CASSDLRDPPYNEQFF.

The chain couples TRBV27 to TRBJ2-7, with TRBD1 identical over 9 bases. J lost 7 bases, V lost 3 bases, and 7 bases had no gene match. This CDR3 has 14 amino acids. CDR1 and CDR2 from the germline V gene are MNHEY and SMNVEV (reference sequence). This CDR3 reads CASSLGQGLGEQYF. CDR3 nucleotide sequence: TGTGCCAGCAGTTTGGGACAGGGCCTCGGGGAGCAGTACTTC.

The count of this clone is one. The rearrangement uses TRBV28 and TRBJ2-7; 10 nucleotides agree with TRBD1. The CDR3 has 15 residues. Trimming cost V 9 bases and J 4 bases; bases outside gene matches: 12. Germline CDR1 and CDR2: MDHEN and SYDVKM. CDR3 in DNA: TGTGCCAGTGTAACCGGGACAGGGGTAAATTACGAGCAGTACTTC. This gives the protein CASVTGTGVNYEQYF.

DNA for the CDR3: TGTGCCAGCAGGGGACGGAGGAACACTGAAGCTTTCTTT. Protein sequence: CASRGRRNTEAFF. The chain employs TRBV28 and TRBJ1-1, with D maybe TRBD1 (5 bases). The V end was cut by 6 bases, the J end by 1 base, with 9 bases between. The CDR3 spans 13 residues. Germline CDR1 reads MDHEN; CDR2 reads SYDVKM.

This clone showed up just once. The gene calls are TRBV6-6 and TRBJ2-2; 10 positions match TRBD1. Germline CDR1 is MNHNY and CDR2 is SVGAGI (reference sequence). With V trimmed by 7 bases and J by 3 bases, 11 bases remained unmatched. The CDR3 sequence is 17 residues long. The CDR3 DNA is TGTGCCAGCACTCGAGGGGGGACAGGGGACTACACCGGGGAGCTGTTTTTT. It encodes CASTRGGTGDYTGELFF.